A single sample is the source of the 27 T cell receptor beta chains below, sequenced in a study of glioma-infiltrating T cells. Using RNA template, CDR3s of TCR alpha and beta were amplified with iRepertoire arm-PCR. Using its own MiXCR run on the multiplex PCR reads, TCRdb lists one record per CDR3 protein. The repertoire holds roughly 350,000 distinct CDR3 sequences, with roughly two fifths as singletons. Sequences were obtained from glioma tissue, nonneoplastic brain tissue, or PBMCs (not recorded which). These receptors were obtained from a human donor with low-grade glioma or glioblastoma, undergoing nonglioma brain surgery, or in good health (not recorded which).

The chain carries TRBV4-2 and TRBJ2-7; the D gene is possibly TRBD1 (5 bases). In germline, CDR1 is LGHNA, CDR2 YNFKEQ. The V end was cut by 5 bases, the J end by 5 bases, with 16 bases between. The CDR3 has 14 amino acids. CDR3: CASSVARVVHEQYF. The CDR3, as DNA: TGTGCCAGCAGCGTTGCCAGGGTGGTCCACGAGCAGTACTTC.

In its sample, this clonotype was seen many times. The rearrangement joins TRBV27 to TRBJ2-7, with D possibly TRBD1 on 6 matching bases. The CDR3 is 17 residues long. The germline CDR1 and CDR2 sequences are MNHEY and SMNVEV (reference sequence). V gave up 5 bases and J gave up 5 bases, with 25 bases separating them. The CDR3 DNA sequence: TGTGCCAGCAGTCCCTCGGGCGGCCTGGGGGCAATCCACGAGCAGTACTTC. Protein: CASSPSGGLGAIHEQYF.

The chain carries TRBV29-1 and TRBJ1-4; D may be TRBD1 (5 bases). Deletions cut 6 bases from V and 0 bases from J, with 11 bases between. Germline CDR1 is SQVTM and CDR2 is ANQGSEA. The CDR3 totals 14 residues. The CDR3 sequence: CSVVGLSTNEKLFF. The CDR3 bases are TGCAGCGTCGTGGGACTTTCAACTAATGAAAAACTGTTTTTT.

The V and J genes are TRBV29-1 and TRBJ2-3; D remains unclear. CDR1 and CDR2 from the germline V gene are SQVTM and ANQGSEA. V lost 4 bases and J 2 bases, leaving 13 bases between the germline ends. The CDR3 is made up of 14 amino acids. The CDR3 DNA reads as TGCAGCGTTGGGATAAGGACGTACACAGATACGCAGTATTTT. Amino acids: CSVGIRTYTDTQYF.

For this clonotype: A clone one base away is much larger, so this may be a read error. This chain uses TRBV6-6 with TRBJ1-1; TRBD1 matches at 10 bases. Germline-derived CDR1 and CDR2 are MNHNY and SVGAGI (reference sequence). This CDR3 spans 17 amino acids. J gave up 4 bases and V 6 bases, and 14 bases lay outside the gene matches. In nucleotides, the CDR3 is TGTGCCAGCAGGCGGACAGGGGGATATGAGCTGAGCACTGAAGCTTTCTTT. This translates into CASRRTGGYELSTEAFF.

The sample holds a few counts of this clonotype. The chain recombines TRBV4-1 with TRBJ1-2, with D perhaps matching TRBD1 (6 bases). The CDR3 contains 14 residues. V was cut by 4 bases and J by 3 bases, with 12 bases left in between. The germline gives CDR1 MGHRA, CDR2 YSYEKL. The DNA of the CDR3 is TGCGCCAGCAGCCCGCTACAGGGATACTATGGCTACACCTTC. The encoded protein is CASSPLQGYYGYTF.

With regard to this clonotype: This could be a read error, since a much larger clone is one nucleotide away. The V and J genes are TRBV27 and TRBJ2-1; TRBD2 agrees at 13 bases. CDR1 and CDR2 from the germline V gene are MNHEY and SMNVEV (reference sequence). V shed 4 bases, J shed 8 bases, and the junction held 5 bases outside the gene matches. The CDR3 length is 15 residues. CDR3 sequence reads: CASSSGLAGADEQFF. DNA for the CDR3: TGTGCCAGCAGTTCAGGACTAGCGGGAGCGGATGAGCAGTTCTTC.

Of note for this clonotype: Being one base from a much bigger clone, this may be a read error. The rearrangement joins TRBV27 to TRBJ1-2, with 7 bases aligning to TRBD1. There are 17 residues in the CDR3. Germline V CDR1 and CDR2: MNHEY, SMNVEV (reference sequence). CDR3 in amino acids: CASSFSARQGGQYGYNF. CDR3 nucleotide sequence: TGTGCCAGCAGTTTTAGTGCTCGACAGGGAGGTCAATATGGCTACAACTTC.

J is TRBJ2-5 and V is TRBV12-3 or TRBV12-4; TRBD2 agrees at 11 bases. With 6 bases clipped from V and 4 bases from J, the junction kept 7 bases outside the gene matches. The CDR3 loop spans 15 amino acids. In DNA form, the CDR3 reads TGTGCCAGCAGACTACTAGCGGGAGCTGTAGAGACCCAGTACTTC. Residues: CASRLLAGAVETQYF.

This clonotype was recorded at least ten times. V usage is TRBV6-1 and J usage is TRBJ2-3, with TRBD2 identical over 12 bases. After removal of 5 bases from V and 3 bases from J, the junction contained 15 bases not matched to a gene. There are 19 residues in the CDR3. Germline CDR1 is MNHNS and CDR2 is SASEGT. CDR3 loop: CASSFRTSGIGGLTDTQYF. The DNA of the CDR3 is TGTGCCAGCAGTTTCCGGACTAGCGGGATTGGTGGATTAACAGATACGCAGTATTTT.

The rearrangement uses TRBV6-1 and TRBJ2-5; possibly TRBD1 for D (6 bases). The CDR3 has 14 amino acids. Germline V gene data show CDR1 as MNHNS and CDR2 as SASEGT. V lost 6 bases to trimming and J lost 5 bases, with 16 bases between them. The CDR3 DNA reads TGTGCCAGCAGCCTAAGGACAGCGGAGGAGACCCAGTACTTC. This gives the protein CASSLRTAEETQYF.

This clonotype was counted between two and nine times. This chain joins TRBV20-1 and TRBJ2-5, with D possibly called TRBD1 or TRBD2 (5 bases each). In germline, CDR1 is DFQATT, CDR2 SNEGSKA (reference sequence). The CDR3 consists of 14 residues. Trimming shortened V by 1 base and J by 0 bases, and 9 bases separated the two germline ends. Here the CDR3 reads CSARGGSNQETQYF. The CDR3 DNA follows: TGCAGTGCTAGAGGGGGGTCAAACCAAGAGACCCAGTACTTC.

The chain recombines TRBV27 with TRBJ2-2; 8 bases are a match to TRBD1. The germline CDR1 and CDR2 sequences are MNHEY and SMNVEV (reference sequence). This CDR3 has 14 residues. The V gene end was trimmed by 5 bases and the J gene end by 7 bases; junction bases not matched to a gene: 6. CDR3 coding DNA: TGTGCCAGCAGTCCAGGACAGGGCCTCGGGGAGCTGTTTTTT. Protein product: CASSPGQGLGELFF.

This CDR3 reads CASSPGGGKAFF. The CDR3 coding sequence is TGTGCCAGCTCACCAGGGGGAGGCAAAGCTTTCTTT. The chain uses TRBV18 and TRBJ1-1, with D tentatively TRBD1 (5 bases). V lost 2 bases and J 9 bases, leaving 10 bases between the germline ends. The CDR3 is 12 amino acids. CDR1 KGHSH and CDR2 LQKENI come from the germline V gene.

The CDR3 region is CASSRPGLASTDTQYF. In DNA form, the CDR3 reads TGTGCCAGCTCACGACCTGGACTAGCGAGCACAGATACGCAGTATTTT. The chain couples TRBV18 to TRBJ2-3; 9 bases are shared with TRBD2. CDR1 and CDR2 from the germline V gene are KGHSH and LQKENI. This CDR3 contains 16 residues. Trimming removed 4 bases from V and 0 bases from J; junction bases left unmatched: 5.

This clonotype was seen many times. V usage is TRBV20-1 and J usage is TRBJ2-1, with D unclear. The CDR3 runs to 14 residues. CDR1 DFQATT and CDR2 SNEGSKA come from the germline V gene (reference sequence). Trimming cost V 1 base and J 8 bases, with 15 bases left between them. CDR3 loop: CSARANGLGHEQFF. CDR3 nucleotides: TGCAGTGCTAGAGCCAATGGTCTAGGTCATGAGCAGTTCTTC.

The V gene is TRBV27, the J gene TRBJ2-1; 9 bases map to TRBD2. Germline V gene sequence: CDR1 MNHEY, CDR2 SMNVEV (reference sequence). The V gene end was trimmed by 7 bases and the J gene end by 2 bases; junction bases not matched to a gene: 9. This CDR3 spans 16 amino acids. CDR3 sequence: CASTGRVAGAYNEQFF. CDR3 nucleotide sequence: TGTGCCAGCACCGGACGCGTAGCGGGAGCCTACAATGAGCAGTTCTTC.

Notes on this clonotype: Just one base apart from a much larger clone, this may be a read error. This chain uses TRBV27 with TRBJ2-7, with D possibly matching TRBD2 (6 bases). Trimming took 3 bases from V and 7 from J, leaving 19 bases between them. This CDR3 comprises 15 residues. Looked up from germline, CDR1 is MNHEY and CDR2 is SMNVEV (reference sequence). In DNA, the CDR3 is TGTGCCAGCAGTTTGGTGGGAGGTCCCTACAATGAGCAGTACTTC. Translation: CASSLVGGPYNEQYF.

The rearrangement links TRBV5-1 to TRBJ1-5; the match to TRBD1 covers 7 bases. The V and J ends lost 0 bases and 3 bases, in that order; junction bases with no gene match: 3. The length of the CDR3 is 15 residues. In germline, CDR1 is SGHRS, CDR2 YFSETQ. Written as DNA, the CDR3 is TGCGCCAGCAGCTTGGCGGGACAGTTCAATCAGCCCCAGCATTTT. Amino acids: CASSLAGQFNQPQHF. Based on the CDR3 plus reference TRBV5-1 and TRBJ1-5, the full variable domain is KAGVTQTPRYLIKTRGQQVTLSCSPISGHRSVSWYQQTPGQGLQFLFEYFSETQRNKGNFPGRFSGRQFSNSRSEMNVSTLELGDSALYLCASSLAGQFNQPQHFGDGTRLSIL.

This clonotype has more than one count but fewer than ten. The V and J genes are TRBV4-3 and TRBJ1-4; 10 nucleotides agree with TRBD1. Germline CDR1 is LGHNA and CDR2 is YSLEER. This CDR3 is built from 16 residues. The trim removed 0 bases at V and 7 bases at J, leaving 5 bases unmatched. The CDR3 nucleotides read TGCGCCAGCAGCCAAGATGTGAGGACAGGGGGTGAAAAACTGTTTTTT. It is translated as CASSQDVRTGGEKLFF.

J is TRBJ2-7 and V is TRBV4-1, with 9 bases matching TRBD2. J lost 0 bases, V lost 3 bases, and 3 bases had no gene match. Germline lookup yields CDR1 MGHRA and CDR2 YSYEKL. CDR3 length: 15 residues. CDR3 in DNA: TGCGCCAGCAGCCAGGGTAGCGGGAGCTCCTACGAGCAGTACTTC. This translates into CASSQGSGSSYEQYF.

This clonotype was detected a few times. CDR3 sequence: CSVEDLEAEAFF. The CDR3 nucleotides are TGCAGCGTTGAAGATTTAGAGGCTGAAGCTTTCTTT. V and J are TRBV29-1 and TRBJ1-1; D gene ambiguous. CDR1 is SQVTM, CDR2 ANQGSEA, per germline. Between the trimmed V and J ends, which lost 0 bases and 6 bases, there was a span of 8 bases. The CDR3 consists of 12 residues.

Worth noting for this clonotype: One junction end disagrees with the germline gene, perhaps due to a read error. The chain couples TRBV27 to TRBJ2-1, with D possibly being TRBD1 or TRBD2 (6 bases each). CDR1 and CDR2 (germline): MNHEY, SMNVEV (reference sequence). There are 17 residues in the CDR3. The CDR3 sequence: CASSFGGLSVVYNERFF. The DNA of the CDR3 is TGTGCCAGCAGTTTTGGGGGGCTAAGTGTAGTGTACAATGAGCGGTTCTTC.

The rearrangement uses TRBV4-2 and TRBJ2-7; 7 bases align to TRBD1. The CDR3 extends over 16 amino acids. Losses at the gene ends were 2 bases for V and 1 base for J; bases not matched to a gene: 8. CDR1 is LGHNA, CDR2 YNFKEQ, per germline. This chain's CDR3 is CASSQLYTGVSYEQYF. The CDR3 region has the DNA TGTGCCAGCAGCCAACTTTACACAGGGGTATCCTACGAGCAGTACTTC.

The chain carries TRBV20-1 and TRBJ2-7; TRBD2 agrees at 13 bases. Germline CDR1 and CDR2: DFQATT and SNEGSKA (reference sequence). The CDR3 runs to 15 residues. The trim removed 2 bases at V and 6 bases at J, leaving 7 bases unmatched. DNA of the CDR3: TGCAGTGCTAGACAGCCGACTAGCGGGAGGCCCGAGCAGTACTTC. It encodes CSARQPTSGRPEQYF.

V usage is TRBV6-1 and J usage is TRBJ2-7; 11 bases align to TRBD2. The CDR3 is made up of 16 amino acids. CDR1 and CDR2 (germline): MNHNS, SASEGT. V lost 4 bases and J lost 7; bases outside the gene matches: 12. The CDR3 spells CASSGPLSGRAKEQYF. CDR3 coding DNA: TGTGCCAGCAGTGGTCCCCTTAGCGGGAGGGCCAAGGAGCAGTACTTC.

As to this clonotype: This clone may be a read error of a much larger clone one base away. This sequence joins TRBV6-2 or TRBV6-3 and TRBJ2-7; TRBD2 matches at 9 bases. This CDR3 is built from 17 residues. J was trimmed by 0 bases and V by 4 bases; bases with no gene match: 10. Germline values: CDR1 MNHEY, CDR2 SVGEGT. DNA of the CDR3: TGTGCCAGCAGTTTCCGGGCTAGCGGGATATCCTCCTACGAGCAGTACTTC. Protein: CASSFRASGISSYEQYF.